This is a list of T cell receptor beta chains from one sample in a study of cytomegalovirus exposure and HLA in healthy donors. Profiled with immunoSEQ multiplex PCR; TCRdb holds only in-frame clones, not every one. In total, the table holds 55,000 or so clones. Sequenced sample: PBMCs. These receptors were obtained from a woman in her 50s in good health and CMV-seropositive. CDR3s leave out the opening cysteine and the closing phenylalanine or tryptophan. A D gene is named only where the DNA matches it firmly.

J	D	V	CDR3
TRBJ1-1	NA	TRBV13	ARRQGGGWFPQNTEAF
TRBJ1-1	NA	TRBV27	ASAAGSMNTEAF
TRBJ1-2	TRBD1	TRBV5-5	ASSLARGST
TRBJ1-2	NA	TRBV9	ASSVEKDSLYGYT
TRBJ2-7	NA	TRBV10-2	ASSDLATSLSYEQY
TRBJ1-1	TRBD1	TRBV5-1	ASSRNDRAEEAF
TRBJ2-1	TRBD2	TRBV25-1	ASSPDPGLAANNEQF
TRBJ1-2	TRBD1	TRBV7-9	ASSLEGQGPNYGYT
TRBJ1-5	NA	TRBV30	AWSVEASSNQPQH
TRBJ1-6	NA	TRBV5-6	ASSLKGAPLH
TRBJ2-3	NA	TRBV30	AWSVGLAPSTDTQY
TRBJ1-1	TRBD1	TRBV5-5	ASSSLNRDRRTEAF
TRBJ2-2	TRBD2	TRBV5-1	ASSHRTSGANTGELF
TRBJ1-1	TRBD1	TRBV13	ASSLGQDVKAF
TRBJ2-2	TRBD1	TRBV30	AVDRAPNTGELF
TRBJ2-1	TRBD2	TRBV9	ASSEGLAGVFEQF
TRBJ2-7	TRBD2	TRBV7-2	ASSFSGGAARVEQY
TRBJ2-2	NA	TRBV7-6	ASSPVGSTNTGELF
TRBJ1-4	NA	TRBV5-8	ASSLSATNEKLF
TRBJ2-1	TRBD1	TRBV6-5	ASSRPGQGKNEQF
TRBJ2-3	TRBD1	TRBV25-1	ASSEYAGTGPDTQY
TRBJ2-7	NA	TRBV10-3	AISLQVPPYEQY
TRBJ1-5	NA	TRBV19	ASRGLSGASNQPQH
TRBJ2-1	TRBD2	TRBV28	ASSPEGLATDEQF
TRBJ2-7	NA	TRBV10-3	AISTVEEQY
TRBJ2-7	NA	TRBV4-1	ASSGGAAHEQY
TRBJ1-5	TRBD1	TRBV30	AWGLTGPEKPQH
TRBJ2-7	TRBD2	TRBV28	ASSLWGEGRKVQY
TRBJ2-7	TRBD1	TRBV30	AGQGFYLGRYEQY
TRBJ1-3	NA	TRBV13	ASSYTGTSGNTIY
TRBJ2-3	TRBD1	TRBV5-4	ASSPTGVADTQY
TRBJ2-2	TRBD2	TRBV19	ASIPRGAPGTGELF
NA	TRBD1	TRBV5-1	ASSRDRAYEQY
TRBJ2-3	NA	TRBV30	AWSPTGLSTDTQY
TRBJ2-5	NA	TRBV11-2	ASSWRAGETQY
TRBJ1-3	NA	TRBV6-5	ASSFRRRENTIY
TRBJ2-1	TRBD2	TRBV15	ATSRGALQGLAGYNEQF
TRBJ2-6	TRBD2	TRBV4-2	ASSDSGAHSGANVLT
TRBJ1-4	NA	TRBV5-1	ASSLGQLRLWEKLF
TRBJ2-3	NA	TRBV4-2	ASSQNRDTQY
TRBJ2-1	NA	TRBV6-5	ASSYQGGPLNNEQF
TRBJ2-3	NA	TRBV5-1	ASSGASVASTDTQY
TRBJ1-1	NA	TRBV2	ASSGQGALNTEAF
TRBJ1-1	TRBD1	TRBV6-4	ASSAMTGDTEAF
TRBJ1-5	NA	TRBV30	AWSVSGVLPQH
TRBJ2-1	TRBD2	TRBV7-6	ASSPAFRGGRNNEQF
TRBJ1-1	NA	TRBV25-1	ASSPQDRLETF
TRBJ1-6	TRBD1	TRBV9	ASSPQGRYSPLH
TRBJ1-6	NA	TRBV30	AWSLTGNSPLH
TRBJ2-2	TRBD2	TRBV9	ASSDGLAGVNTGELF
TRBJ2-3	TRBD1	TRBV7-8	ASSLLGRDRRIDTQY
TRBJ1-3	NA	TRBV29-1	SAPPRDSGNTIY
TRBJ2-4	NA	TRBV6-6	ASSYSKSKNIQY
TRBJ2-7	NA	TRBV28	ASSLLTENYEQY
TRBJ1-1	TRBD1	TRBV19	ASTRDRGGTEAF